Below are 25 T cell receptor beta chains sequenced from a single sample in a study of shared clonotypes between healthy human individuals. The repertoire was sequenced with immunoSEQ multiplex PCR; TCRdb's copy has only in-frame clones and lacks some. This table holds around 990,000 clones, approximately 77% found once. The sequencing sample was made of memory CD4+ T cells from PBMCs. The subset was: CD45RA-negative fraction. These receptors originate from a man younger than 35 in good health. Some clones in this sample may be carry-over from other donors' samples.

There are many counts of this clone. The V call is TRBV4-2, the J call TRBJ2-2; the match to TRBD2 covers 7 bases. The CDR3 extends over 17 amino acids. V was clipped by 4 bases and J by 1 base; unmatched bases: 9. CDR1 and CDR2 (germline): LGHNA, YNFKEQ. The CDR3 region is CASSPGGVAGNTGELFF. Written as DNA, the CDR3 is TGTGCCAGCAGCCCGGGGGGAGTAGCGGGGAACACCGGGGAGCTGTTTTTT.

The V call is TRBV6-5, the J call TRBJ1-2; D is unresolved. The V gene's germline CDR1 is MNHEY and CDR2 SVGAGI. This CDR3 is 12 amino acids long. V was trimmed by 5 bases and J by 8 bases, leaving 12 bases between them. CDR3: CASSADDGGYTF. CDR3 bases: TGTGCCAGCAGTGCTGACGACGGGGGCTACACCTTC.

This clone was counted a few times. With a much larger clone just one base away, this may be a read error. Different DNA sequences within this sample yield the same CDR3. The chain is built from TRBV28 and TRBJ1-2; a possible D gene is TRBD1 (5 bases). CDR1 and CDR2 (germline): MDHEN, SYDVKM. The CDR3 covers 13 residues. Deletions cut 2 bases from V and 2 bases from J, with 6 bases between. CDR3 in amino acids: CASSLEGNYGYTF. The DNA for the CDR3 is TGTGCCAGCAGTTTAGAGGGGAACTATGGCTACACCTTC.

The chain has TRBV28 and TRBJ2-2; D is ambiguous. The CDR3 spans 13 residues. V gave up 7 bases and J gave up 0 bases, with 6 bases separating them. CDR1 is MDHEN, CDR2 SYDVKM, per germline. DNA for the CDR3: TGTGCCAGCACGCAGTCGAACACCGGGGAGCTGTTTTTT. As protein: CASTQSNTGELFF.

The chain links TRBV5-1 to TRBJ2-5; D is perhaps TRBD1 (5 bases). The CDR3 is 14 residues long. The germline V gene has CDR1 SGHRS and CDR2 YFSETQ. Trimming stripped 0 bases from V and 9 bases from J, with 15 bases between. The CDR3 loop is CASSLEGAGVAQYF. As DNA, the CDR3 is TGCGCCAGCAGCTTGGAAGGGGCCGGTGTGGCCCAGTACTTC. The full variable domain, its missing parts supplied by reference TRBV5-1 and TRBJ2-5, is KAGVTQTPRYLIKTRGQQVTLSCSPISGHRSVSWYQQTPGQGLQFLFEYFSETQRNKGNFPGRFSGRQFSNSRSEMNVSTLELGDSALYLCASSLEGAGVAQYFGPGTRLLVL.

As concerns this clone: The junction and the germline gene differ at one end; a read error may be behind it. CDR3 coding DNA: TGTGCCAGCAGACTGACTGGAATCACCATATATTTT. Protein sequence: CASRLTGITIYF. This chain joins TRBV11-3 and TRBJ1-3; the D is unclear. This CDR3 is built from 12 residues. CDR1 and CDR2 (germline): SGHNT, YENEEA.

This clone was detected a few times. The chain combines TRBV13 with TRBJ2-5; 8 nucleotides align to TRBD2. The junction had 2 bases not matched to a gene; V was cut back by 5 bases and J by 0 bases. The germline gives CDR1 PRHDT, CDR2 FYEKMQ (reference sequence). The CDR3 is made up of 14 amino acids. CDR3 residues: CASSRLANQETQYF. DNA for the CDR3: TGTGCCAGCAGCCGACTAGCGAACCAAGAGACCCAGTACTTC.

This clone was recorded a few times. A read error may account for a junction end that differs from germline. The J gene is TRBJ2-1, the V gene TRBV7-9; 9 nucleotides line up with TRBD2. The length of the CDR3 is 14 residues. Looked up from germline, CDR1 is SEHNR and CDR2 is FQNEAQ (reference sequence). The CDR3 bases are TGTGCCAGCAGCGTAGCGGGAGCTCTTAATGAGCAGTTCTTC. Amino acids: CASSVAGALNEQFF.

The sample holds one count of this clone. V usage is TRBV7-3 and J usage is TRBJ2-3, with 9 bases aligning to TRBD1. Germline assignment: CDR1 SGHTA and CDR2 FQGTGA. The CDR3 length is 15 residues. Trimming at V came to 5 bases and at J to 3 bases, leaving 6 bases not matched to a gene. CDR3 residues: CASSRNRGLTDTQYF. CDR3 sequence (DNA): TGTGCCAGCAGCCGGAACAGGGGGCTTACAGATACGCAGTATTTT. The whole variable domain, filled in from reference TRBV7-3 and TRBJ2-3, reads GAGVSQTPSNKVTEKGKYVELRCDPISGHTALYWYRQSLGQGPEFLIYFQGTGAADDSGLPNDRFFAVRPEGSVSTLKIQRTERGDSAVYLCASSRNRGLTDTQYFGPGTRLTVL.

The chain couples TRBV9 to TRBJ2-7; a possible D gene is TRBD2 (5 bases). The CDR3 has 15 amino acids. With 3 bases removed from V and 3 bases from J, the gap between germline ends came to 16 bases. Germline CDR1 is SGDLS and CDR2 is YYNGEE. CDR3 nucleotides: TGTGCCAGCAGCGCCGGGGATATCGGGGTCTACGAGCAGTACTTC. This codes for CASSAGDIGVYEQYF.

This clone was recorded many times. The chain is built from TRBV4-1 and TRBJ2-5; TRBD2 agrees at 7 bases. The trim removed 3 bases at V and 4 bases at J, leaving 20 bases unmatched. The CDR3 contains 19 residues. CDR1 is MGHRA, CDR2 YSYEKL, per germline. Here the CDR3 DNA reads TGCGCCAGCAGCCATACTCCGGGGCTAGCGGTGAGTTTGGCAGAGACCCAGTACTTC. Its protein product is CASSHTPGLAVSLAETQYF.

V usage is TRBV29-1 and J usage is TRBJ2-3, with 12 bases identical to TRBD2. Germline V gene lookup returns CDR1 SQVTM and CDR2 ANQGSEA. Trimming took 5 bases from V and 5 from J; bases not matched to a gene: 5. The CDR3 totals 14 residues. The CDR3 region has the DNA TGCAGCGTTAAAGGACTAGCGGGGTTAGATACGCAGTATTTT. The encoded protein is CSVKGLAGLDTQYF.

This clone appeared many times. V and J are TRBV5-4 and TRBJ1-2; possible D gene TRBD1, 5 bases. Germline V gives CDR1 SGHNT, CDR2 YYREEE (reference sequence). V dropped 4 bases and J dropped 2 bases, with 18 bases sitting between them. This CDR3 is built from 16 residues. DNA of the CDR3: TGTGCCAGCAGCCCGGACAATGGGTTATTGAACTATGGCTACACCTTC. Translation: CASSPDNGLLNYGYTF.

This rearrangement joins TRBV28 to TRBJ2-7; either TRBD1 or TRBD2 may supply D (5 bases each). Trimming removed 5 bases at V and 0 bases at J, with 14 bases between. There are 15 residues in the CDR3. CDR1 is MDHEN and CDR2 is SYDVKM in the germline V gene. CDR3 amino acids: CASSGVRGSSYEQYF. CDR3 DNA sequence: TGTGCCAGCAGTGGTGTGAGGGGAAGCTCCTACGAGCAGTACTTC.

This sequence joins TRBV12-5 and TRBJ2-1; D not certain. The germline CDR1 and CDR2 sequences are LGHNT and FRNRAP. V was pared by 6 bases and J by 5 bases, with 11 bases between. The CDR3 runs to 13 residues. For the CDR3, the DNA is TGTGCTAGTGGCCCGTCGCAGCACAATGAGCAGTTCTTC. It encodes CASGPSQHNEQFF.

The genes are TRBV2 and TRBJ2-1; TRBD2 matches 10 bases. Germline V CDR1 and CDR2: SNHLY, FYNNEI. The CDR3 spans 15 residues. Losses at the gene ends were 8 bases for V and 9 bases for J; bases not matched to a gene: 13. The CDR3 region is CASGGQFLAGVEQFF. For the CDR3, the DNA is TGTGCCAGCGGAGGACAGTTTCTAGCGGGAGTTGAGCAGTTCTTC. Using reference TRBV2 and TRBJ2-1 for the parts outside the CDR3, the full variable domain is EPEVTQTPSHQVTQMGQEVILRCVPISNHLYFYWYRQILGQKVEFLVSFYNNEISEKSEIFDDQFSVERPDGSNFTLKIRSTKLEDSAMYFCASGGQFLAGVEQFFGPGTRLTVL.

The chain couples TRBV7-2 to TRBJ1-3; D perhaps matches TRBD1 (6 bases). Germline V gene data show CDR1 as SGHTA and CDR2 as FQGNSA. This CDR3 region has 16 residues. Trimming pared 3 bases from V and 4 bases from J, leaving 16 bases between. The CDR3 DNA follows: TGTGCCAGCAGCTTTGTTGCGACAGGCGGGGGAAACACCATATATTTT. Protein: CASSFVATGGGNTIYF.

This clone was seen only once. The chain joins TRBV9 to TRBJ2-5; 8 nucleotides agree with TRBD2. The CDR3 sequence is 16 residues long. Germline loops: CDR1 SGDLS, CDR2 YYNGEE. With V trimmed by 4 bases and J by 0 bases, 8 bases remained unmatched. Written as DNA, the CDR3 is TGTGCCAGCAGCCCCAGCGGGGGACGGTACCAAGAGACCCAGTACTTC. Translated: CASSPSGGRYQETQYF. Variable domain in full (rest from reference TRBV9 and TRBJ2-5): DSGVTQTPKHLITATGQRVTLRCSPRSGDLSVYWYQQSLDQGLQFLIQYYNGEERAKGNILERFSAQQFPDLHSELNLSSLELGDSALYFCASSPSGGRYQETQYFGPGTRLLVL.

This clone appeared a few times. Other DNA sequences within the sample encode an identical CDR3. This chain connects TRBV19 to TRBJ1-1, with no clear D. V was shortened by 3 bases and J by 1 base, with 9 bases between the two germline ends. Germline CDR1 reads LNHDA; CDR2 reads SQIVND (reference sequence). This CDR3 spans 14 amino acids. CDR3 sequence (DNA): TGTGCCAGTAGTATTACGGGTTCGAACACTGAAGCTTTCTTT. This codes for CASSITGSNTEAFF.

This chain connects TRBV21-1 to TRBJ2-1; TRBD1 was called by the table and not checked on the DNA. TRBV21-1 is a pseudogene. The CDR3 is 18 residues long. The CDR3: CASSPNHQTGGLYNEQFF. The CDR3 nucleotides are TGTGCCAGCAGCCCTAACCACCAGACAGGGGGACTCTACAATGAGCAGTTCTTC.

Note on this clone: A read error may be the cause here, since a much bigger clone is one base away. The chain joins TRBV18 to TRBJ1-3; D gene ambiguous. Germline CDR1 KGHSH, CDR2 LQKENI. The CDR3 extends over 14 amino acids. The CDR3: CASSPGSSGSTIYF. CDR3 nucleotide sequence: TGTGCCAGCTCCCCAGGAAGCTCTGGAAGCACCATATATTTT.

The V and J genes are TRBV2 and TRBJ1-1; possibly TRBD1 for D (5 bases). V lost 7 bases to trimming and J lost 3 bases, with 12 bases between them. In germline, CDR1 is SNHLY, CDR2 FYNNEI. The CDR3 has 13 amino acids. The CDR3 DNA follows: TGTGCCAGCACTGACGGGACCTACACTGAAGCTTTCTTT. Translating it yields CASTDGTYTEAFF.

CDR3 in amino acids: CASSPVEGRPGETQYF. The CDR3 bases are TGTGCCAGCAGCCCGGTGGAGGGCCGCCCCGGGGAGACCCAGTACTTC. This rearrangement joins TRBV5-4 to TRBJ2-5; tentatively, D is TRBD2 (6 bases). Per germline, CDR1 SGHNT and CDR2 YYREEE (reference sequence). V lost 4 bases and J 5 bases, leaving 21 bases between the germline ends. CDR3 length equals 16 residues.

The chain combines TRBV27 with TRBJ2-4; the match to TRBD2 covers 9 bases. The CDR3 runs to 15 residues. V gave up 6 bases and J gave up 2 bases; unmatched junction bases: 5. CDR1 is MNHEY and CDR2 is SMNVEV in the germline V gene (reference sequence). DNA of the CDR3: TGTGCCAGCAGCCGAGCGGGAGGAACCAAAAACATTCAGTACTTC. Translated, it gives CASSRAGGTKNIQYF.

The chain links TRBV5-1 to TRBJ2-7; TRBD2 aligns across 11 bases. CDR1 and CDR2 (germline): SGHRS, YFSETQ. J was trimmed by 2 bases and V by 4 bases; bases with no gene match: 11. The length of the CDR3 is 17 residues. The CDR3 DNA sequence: TGCGCCAGCAGCGCCAATTTCGGGACTAGCGGAACCTACGAGCAGTACTTC. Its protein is CASSANFGTSGTYEQYF.